This T cell receptor beta chain was captured by sequencing in a study of cytomegalovirus exposure and HLA in healthy donors (dated 2017 in TCRdb). In terms of the full investigation: In an earlier analysis of under 750 of the donors, around 300 Gb of sequence data and 90 million to 120 million unique TCR beta sequences from some 170 million T cells were reported. Roughly 320 gigabases of sequencing data and around 80 million unique TCR sequences made up an early release that covered under 750 HLA-typed donors. Among the roughly 390 genotyped donors, around 81% belonged to the genetic ancestry cluster associated with self-reported Caucasian donors. The study was designed to test whether signatures of past pathogen exposure could be identified by cataloging public T cell receptors. The T cell repertoires of several hundred subjects were profiled by immunosequencing and related to cytomegalovirus serostatus. In addition to the first cohort of 650 to 750 subjects, a separate validation cohort of approximately 130 different subjects was used. To predict cytomegalovirus infection status, the study combined high-throughput TCR immunosequencing, statistical association of individual TCRs with disease status, and machine learning. To study patterns of TCR occurrence, a later analysis re-analyzed previously published TCR beta repertoires from several hundred donors and added high-resolution HLA genotyping. Rather than using new phenotypic data, the later analysis identified candidate immune exposures from TCR beta sequences and from how often those sequences occurred across donors. In an earlier analysis of a few hundred of the donors, high-throughput TCR beta sequencing was used to judge whether each TCR beta V gene segment behaved as functional or pseudogenic. Donor age, sex, ethnicity and CMV serostatus were compiled together with the repertoire data. A later genetic analysis took genome-wide SNP genotypes for about 55% of the 666 donors and used that subset as a discovery cohort. All discovery cohort repertoires had been generated on a single sequencing platform. HLA typing included class I and class II loci at four-digit resolution. The number of donors typed differed by locus, with 629-630 for A, B, C, DRB1 and DQB1, more than 500 for DQA1, 600 to 610 for DPA1, and under 490 for DPB1. Roughly 5 DR-DQ haplotypes were handled as single units for association and clustering, since linkage in the cohort was strong. Across about 380 genotyped donors of the cohort, an average of about 200,000 unique TCR beta nucleotide sequences per donor were sequenced, and 15% to 20% of those sequences were non-productive.

This clone showed up just once. What this receptor recognizes is not known. Base quality data are lacking; no much larger clone is found one base away. Paper-wide results and their limitations: Linkage disequilibrium might explain the correlated functional status among segregating V segments, but an unknown experimental factor could not be excluded. A further reported finding was that TCR beta sequences accurately predicted the HLA-A and HLA-B alleles for most subjects in the first cohort. Three of the identified cytomegalovirus-associated TCR beta chains were confirmed in vitro to be specific for cytomegalovirus antigens. A later analysis found that most CMV-associated TCR beta chains appeared HLA-restricted, with HLA associations seemingly driven largely by CMV exposure. Compared with the roughly 670-donor mean, donors in an Asian-associated ancestry cluster had fewer N-insertions in productive TCRs, according to a later genetic analysis. A later analysis found that HLA-associated TCR beta chains were more clonally expanded and had lower generation probabilities than equally common non-associated chains. A cluster of highly shared sequence variants was judged likely to be a technical artifact of the sequencing pipeline. Most TCR sequences were seen in very few donors, while some public TCRs were found in many individuals. According to a later analysis, parvovirus B19, influenza, CMV and Epstein-Barr virus appeared linked to several top co-occurrence clusters. Because HLA typing was unavailable for some donors at each locus, only the typed subset was used in association tests. Only TCR beta chains were sequenced in this cohort, and the absence of alpha or paired-chain data limited detectable features. It was suggested by the authors that the approach could potentially be generalized to other disease states and immunological phenotypes. According to a later analysis, TCR association rates differed among HLA loci, with DRB1 alleles showing the most associated TCRs and HLA-C alleles showing the fewest. Immune exposure information for the cohort was limited to CMV serostatus. At a false discovery rate of 0.05, a later analysis linked under 20,000 TCR beta sequences to specific HLA alleles. In the study, about 150 TCR beta chains were listed as associated with cytomegalovirus. Fewer than 20 rarely observed V segments, including chromosome 9 orphons, were excluded from the earlier analysis of several hundred of the donors because counts were too low. V-gene and J-gene trimming of TCR beta chains was associated with a missense DCLRE1C variant in a later genetic analysis, and the association was replicated in an independent cohort. Strong co-occurrence of HLA alleles, especially DR and DQ, made assigning TCR associations to individual alleles difficult. Because the 87-base-pair reads could not distinguish some IMGT-functional V segments, including TRBV6-2 and TRBV6-3, those segments were excluded. In both the original and validation cohorts, the classifier was reported to diagnose cytomegalovirus status with high specificity and sensitivity. In an earlier analysis of about 600 of the donors, most TCR beta V segments appeared in productive rearrangements about 90% or about 30% of the time, broadly matching IMGT annotations. The presence/absence analyses assumed that sequencing depth was roughly uniform across donors, and that assumption may not be true.

The protocol used for the library was the immunoSEQ multiplex PCR assay. For the multiplex PCR, a mixture combining 60 forward primers for TCR Vbeta segments and 13 reverse primers for TCR Jbeta segments was used. The CDR3 region of rearranged TCR beta genes was amplified from genomic DNA by a multiplex PCR assay. The amplified TCR beta libraries were sequenced on the Illumina HiSeq System as 87-base-pair reads. As for how the authors treated the data: Across the 670 or so repertoires, a later analysis counted around 80 million unique TCR beta chains, around 10 million of which were shared by at least two donors. Raw reads were error-corrected and collapsed into unique sequences by a nearest-neighbor algorithm in which closely related sequences were merged to remove PCR and sequencing errors. CDR3 sequences were aligned to IMGT reference sequences to assign V, D and J gene segments. For a sequence to be retained, a match of at least six nucleotides to both a V gene segment and a J gene segment was required. A rearrangement counted as productive if the CDR3 had no stop codons and remained in frame with V and J, and every other rearrangement counted as non-productive. CDR3 was defined according to IMGT convention as the region running from the second conserved V-encoded cysteine to the conserved J-encoded phenylalanine. Sequences without an unambiguous match to a single V gene segment were excluded from the earlier analysis of about 600 of the donors. In an earlier analysis of 587 of the donors, V segments were called functional above 56.7% productive rearrangements and were called segregating when the between-donor standard deviation exceeded 5%. A statistical classification framework was developed to diagnose cytomegalovirus status using the catalog of TCR beta chain sequences. In a later analysis, V and J genes were assigned by comparing TCR nucleotide sequences against IMGT/GENE-DB human TR gene sequences. In a later analysis, CDR3 sequences and most-parsimonious VDJ recombination scenarios were assigned using the TCRdist pipeline. A later analysis defined each TCR beta chain by its CDR3 amino acid sequence plus V-gene family, and excluded reads lacking a unique V-gene family. In a later analysis, nearly 600 highly shared, low-generation-probability nucleotide sequences were removed to address suspected cross-contamination and a sequencing artifact. For each public chain, a later analysis derived a clonal expansion index from normalized ranks of inferred template counts within each repertoire. In a later analysis, generation probabilities were computed using a VDJ recombination model fitted to out-of-frame rearrangements, and the results were checked against IGoR. Hypergeometric tests were used in a later analysis to score TCR-TCR, TCR-HLA and TCR-CMV co-occurrence, with a repertoire-size bias correction applied to the TCR pairs. A later analysis estimated false discovery rates by permuting HLA or CMV assignments 20 times. A later analysis grouped co-occurring TCRs with DBSCAN, adding TCRdist sequence similarity when clustering within HLA-allele-positive subsets. Repertoires with fewer than 30,000 or more than 120,000 public chains were left out of co-occurrence clustering, as were five repertoires with anomalous nucleotide sharing. TCRdb provides this immuneACCESS table in a form limited to in-frame rearrangements. Some clones are lacking; in checked studies, under half of them reflect an unresolved V gene, and why the rest are absent is not known. The V and J calls and clone size are taken from that table; D and trimming were inferred from the DNA. The table for this sample lists some 100,000 clones; under 85% of them were counted only once. The top ten clonotypes cover about 14% of the sample.

Compared with germline, V lacks 6 bases and J lacks 4 bases; bases without a gene match: 7. The CDR3 spans 16 residues, from the cysteine through the phenylalanine. Only the CDR3 portion is preserved as DNA: 48 bases, with reading frame beginning at the first base. As encoded in the germline V gene (reference sequence), CDR1 is LNHDA while CDR2 is SQIVND. The cohort consisted of 600 or so healthy bone marrow donors. Cohort members were all nominally healthy when sampled, although unrecorded immune exposures were likely present. The donor was CMV seropositive and was included in the group of 250 to 300 seropositive cohort members. Each donor provided a peripheral blood sample, and peripheral blood mononuclear cells were used for TCR beta sequencing. The Qiagen DNeasy Blood Extraction Kit was used to extract genomic DNA from the blood cell samples.

The chain is made from TRBV19 and TRBJ1-6, and TRBD1 aligns with 9 junction nucleotides. The source is a woman between 65 and 79 years old in good health and CMV-seropositive. The sequenced material came from PBMCs. The DNA sequence is TGTGCCAGTAGGCCGGACAGGGGATCGTATAATTCACCCCTCCACTTT. Its coded protein is CASRPDRGSYNSPLHF.